This TCR beta chain was retrieved from a study of blood T cells in healthy people across ages. The CDR3 contains 14 residues. V lost 4 bases and J lost 3, with 13 bases in between. The germline V gene encodes CDR1 SGHRS and CDR2 YFSETQ. This clonotype was seen only a few times. Whenever a sample was processed, at least 6 million PBMCs were isolated. With a J-beta primer mix and a sample-barcoded 5' primer, a second PCR ran about 7 to 12 cycles. TCRdb reprocessed the 5' RACE reads via MiXCR and lists one record per CDR3 protein. The sample includes over 700,000 distinct CDR3 sequences, approximately 53% of them seen just once.

The chain uses TRBV5-1 and TRBJ2-5; a weak D match, TRBD2 (7 bases). Sequencing input: blood. This TCR was recovered from an elderly man in good health. The CDR3 sequence: CASSPGGGEETQYF. The CDR3 DNA reads TGCGCCAGCAGCCCGGGCGGGGGCGAAGAGACCCAGTACTTC.